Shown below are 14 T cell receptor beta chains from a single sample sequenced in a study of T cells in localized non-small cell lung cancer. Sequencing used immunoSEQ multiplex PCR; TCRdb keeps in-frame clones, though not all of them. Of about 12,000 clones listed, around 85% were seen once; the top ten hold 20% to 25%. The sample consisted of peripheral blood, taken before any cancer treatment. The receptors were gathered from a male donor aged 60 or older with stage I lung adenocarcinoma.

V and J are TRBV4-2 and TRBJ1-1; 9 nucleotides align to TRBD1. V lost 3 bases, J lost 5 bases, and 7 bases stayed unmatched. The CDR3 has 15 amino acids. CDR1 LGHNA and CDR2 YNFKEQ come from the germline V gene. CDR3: CASSHLQGAETEAFF. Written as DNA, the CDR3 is TGTGCCAGCAGCCATTTACAGGGGGCTGAGACTGAAGCTTTCTTT.

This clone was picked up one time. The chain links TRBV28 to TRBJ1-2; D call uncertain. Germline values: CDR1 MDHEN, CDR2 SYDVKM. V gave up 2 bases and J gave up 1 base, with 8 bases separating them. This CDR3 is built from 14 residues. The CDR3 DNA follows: TGTGCCAGCAGTTTAGTAGGGAATAACTATGGCTACACCTTC. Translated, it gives CASSLVGNNYGYTF.

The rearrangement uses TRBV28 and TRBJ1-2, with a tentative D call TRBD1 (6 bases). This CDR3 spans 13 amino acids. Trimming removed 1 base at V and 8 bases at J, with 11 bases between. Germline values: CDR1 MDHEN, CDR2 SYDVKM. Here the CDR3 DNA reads TGTGCCAGCAGTTTATTGGGGGCCGAAGGCTACACCTTC. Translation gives CASSLLGAEGYTF.

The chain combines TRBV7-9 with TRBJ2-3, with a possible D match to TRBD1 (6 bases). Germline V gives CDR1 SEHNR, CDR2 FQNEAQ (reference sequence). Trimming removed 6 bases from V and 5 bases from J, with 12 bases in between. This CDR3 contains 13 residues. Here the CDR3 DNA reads TGTGCCAGCAGTCCCAACAGGGTAGATACGCAGTATTTT. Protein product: CASSPNRVDTQYF.

The CDR3 loop is CASSLGQGASYEQYF. The CDR3 coding sequence is TGTGCCAGCAGCCTGGGACAGGGGGCCTCCTACGAGCAGTACTTC. The chain is built from TRBV4-2 and TRBJ2-7; 12 bases line up with TRBD1. The CDR3 loop spans 15 amino acids. After removal of 4 bases from V and 0 bases from J, the junction contained 1 base not matched to a gene. Germline V gene data show CDR1 as LGHNA and CDR2 as YNFKEQ.

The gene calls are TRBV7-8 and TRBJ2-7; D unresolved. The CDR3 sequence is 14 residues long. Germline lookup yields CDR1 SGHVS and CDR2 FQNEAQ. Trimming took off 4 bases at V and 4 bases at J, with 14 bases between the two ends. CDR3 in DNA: TGTGCCAGCAGCTCCCGAACTGTACTGTACGAGCAGTACTTC. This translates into CASSSRTVLYEQYF.

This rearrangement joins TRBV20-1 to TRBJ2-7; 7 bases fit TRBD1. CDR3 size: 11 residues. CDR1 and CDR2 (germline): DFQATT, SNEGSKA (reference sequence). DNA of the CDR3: TGCAGCTGGGGACAGAATTACGAGCAGTACTTC. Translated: CSWGQNYEQYF.

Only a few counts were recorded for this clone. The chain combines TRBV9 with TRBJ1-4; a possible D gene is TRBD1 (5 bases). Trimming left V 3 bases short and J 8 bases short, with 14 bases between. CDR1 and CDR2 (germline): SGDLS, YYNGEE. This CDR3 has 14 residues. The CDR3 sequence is CASSETDVSEKLFF. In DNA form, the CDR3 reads TGTGCCAGCAGCGAGACAGACGTGTCGGAAAAACTGTTTTTT. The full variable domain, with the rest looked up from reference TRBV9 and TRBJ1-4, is DSGVTQTPKHLITATGQRVTLRCSPRSGDLSVYWYQQSLDQGLQFLIQYYNGEERAKGNILERFSAQQFPDLHSELNLSSLELGDSALYFCASSETDVSEKLFFGSGTQLSVL.

CDR3 coding DNA: TGTGCCAGCAGCCAAGACAGGTCAAGTCGACTGTTTTTT. Encoded protein: CASSQDRSSRLFF. The chain links TRBV7-2 to TRBJ1-4, with D possibly TRBD1 on 6 matching bases. The CDR3 contains 13 residues. The germline V gene encodes CDR1 SGHTA and CDR2 FQGNSA. V was cut by 5 bases and J by 13 bases, with 17 bases left in between.

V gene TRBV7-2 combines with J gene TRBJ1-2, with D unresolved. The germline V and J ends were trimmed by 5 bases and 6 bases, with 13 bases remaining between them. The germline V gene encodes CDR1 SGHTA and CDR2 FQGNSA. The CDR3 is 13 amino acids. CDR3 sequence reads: CASSVNGRDGYTF. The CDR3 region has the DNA TGTGCCAGCAGCGTTAACGGGAGGGATGGCTACACCTTC.

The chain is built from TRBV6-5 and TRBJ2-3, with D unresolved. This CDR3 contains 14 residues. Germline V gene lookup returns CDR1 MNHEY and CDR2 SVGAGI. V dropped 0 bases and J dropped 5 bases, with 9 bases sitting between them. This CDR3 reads CASSYSGFGDTQYF. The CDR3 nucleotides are TGTGCCAGCAGTTACTCGGGGTTCGGAGATACGCAGTATTTT.

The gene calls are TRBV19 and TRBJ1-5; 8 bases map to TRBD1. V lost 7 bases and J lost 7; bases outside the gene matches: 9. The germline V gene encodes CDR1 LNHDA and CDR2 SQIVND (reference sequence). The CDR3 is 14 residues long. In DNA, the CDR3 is TGTGCCAGTACCCTTGGACAGGGCTGGCAGCCCCAGCATTTT. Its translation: CASTLGQGWQPQHF.

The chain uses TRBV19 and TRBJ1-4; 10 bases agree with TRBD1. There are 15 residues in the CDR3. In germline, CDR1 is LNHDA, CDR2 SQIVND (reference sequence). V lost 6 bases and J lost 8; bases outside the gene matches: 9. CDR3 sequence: CASSPVGQGYEKLFF. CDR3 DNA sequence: TGTGCCAGTAGCCCCGTGGGACAGGGGTACGAAAAACTGTTTTTT. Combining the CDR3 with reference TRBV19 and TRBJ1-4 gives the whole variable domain DGGITQSPKYLFRKEGQNVTLSCEQNLNHDAMYWYRQDPGQGLRLIYYSQIVNDFQKGDIAEGYSVSREKKESFPLTVTSAQKNPTAFYLCASSPVGQGYEKLFFGSGTQLSVL.

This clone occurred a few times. The CDR3 is CASSLAGSSGNTIYF. The CDR3, as DNA: TGCGCCAGCAGCTTGGCGGGCAGCTCTGGAAACACCATATATTTT. The chain uses TRBV5-1 and TRBJ1-3; D ambiguous. Germline V gene lookup returns CDR1 SGHRS and CDR2 YFSETQ. The CDR3 is 15 residues long. V lost 0 bases and J lost 0, with 7 bases in between.